Presented here are 14 T cell receptor beta chains from one specimen sequenced in a study of blood T cell repertoires in COVID-19. Method: immunoSEQ multiplex PCR; TCRdb's copy keeps in-frame clones and lacks some. This table has around 150,000 clones, roughly 88% appearing once. Input material: peripheral blood. These receptors were taken from a woman aged 45-60 years in a cohort sampled during active or convalescent COVID-19.

The chain joins TRBV5-5 to TRBJ2-2; 7 nucleotides agree with TRBD1. Trimming at V came to 6 bases and at J to 0 bases, leaving 5 bases not matched to a gene. The CDR3 is made up of 15 amino acids. CDR1 is SGHKS, CDR2 YYEKEE, per germline (reference sequence). The CDR3 loop is CASITGTANTGELFF. The CDR3 region has the DNA TGTGCCAGCATAACCGGGACAGCGAACACCGGGGAGCTGTTTTTT. Full variable domain (rest looked up from reference TRBV5-5 and TRBJ2-2): DAGVTQSPTHLIKTRGQQVTLRCSPISGHKSVSWYQQVLGQGPQFIFQYYEKEERGRGNFPDRFSARQFPNYSSELNVNALLLGDSALYLCASITGTANTGELFFGEGSRLTVL.

The chain couples TRBV6-2 or TRBV6-3 to TRBJ1-1, with D possibly matching TRBD1 (6 bases). Germline lookup yields CDR1 MNHEY and CDR2 SVGEGT. The CDR3 sequence is 13 residues long. Deletions cut 1 base from V and 8 bases from J, with 11 bases between. CDR3 DNA sequence: TGTGCCAGCAGTTACTACGGACAGTCAGAAGCTTTCTTT. Amino acids: CASSYYGQSEAFF.

The CDR3 is CASSLVGTAAGSYNSPLHF. DNA for the CDR3: TGTGCCAGCAGTTTAGTTGGGACAGCCGCAGGCTCCTATAATTCACCCCTCCACTTT. V is TRBV27 and J is TRBJ1-6, with 7 positions matching TRBD1. This CDR3 contains 19 residues. Germline loops: CDR1 MNHEY, CDR2 SMNVEV (reference sequence). V gave up 2 bases and J gave up 0 bases; unmatched junction bases: 10.

The chain joins TRBV6-5 to TRBJ2-7; the match to TRBD1 covers 9 bases. The junction had 5 bases not matched to a gene; V was cut back by 2 bases and J by 3 bases. The CDR3 is made up of 15 amino acids. Germline CDR1 MNHEY, CDR2 SVGAGI. Written as DNA, the CDR3 is TGTGCCAGCAGTTACCAGGGACAGGGCGTCTACGAGCAGTACTTC. Protein product: CASSYQGQGVYEQYF.

J is TRBJ2-5 and V is TRBV11-2; D possibly corresponds to TRBD1 (5 bases). Trimming left V 5 bases short and J 3 bases short, with 10 bases between. This CDR3 contains 13 residues. Per germline, CDR1 SGHAT and CDR2 FQNNGV. CDR3 region: CASSRGREETQYF. CDR3 bases: TGTGCCAGCAGCCGCGGCAGGGAAGAGACCCAGTACTTC.

V is TRBV29-1 and J is TRBJ2-6, with D uncertain. This CDR3 contains 13 residues. Per the germline V gene, CDR1 is SQVTM and CDR2 is ANQGSEA. Trimming left V 4 bases short and J 3 bases short, with 7 bases between. The CDR3 DNA sequence: TGCAGCGTTGCCCGGGTTGGGGCCAACGTCCTGACTTTC. As protein: CSVARVGANVLTF.

The rearrangement joins TRBV4-1 to TRBJ1-4; 8 bases align to TRBD1. With 4 bases clipped from V and 7 bases from J, the junction kept 8 bases outside the gene matches. The CDR3 is made up of 15 amino acids. Germline CDR1 is MGHRA and CDR2 is YSYEKL. CDR3 nucleotide sequence: TGCGCCAGCAGCCGCCAGGGGGCTAGGTCTGAAAAACTGTTTTTT. As protein: CASSRQGARSEKLFF.

This chain connects TRBV7-9 to TRBJ1-2, with D perhaps matching TRBD1 (5 bases). The CDR3 consists of 16 residues. The V end was cut by 5 bases, the J end by 0 bases, with 16 bases between. In germline, CDR1 is SEHNR, CDR2 FQNEAQ (reference sequence). The CDR3 region has the DNA TGTGCCAGCAGCCTGATCTCGGGGGAAGCTAACTATGGCTACACCTTC. Its protein is CASSLISGEANYGYTF.

This CDR3 is CASQDPGQGNYGYTF. CDR3 nucleotide sequence: TGTGCCAGTCAAGACCCGGGACAGGGAAACTATGGCTACACCTTC. The V gene is TRBV19, the J gene TRBJ1-2; 9 bases map to TRBD1. CDR1 is LNHDA, CDR2 SQIVND, per germline (reference sequence). The ends lost 8 bases at V and 2 bases at J; junction bases unmatched: 9. The CDR3 is 15 residues long.

The genes are TRBV18 and TRBJ2-7; TRBD2 might be the D (5 bases). Per the germline V gene, CDR1 is KGHSH and CDR2 is LQKENI. Trimming took 3 bases from V and 1 from J, leaving 7 bases between them. This CDR3 comprises 13 residues. This chain's CDR3 is CASSPGGSYEQYF. CDR3 in DNA: TGTGCCAGCTCACCTGGCGGGTCCTACGAGCAGTACTTC.

The chain uses TRBV19 and TRBJ1-5; D gene unclear. V was shortened by 8 bases and J by 7 bases, with 15 bases between the two germline ends. Germline V gives CDR1 LNHDA, CDR2 SQIVND (reference sequence). This CDR3 contains 13 residues. The CDR3 spells CASSSEGRQPQHF. CDR3 DNA: TGTGCCAGTTCGTCAGAGGGTCGCCAGCCCCAGCATTTT.

CDR3 bases: TGTGCCAGCAGCTCAACACGACAGGGAGGGTACTTC. Translated: CASSSTRQGGYF. This chain connects TRBV11-2 to TRBJ2-7; TRBD1 is a possible D gene (7 bases). CDR1 and CDR2 (germline): SGHAT, FQNNGV. CDR3 length: 12 residues. Between the trimmed V and J ends, which lost 4 bases and 12 bases, there was a span of 16 bases. Using reference TRBV11-2 and TRBJ2-7 for the parts outside the CDR3, the full variable domain is EAGVAQSPRYKIIEKRQSVAFWCNPISGHATLYWYQQILGQGPKLLIQFQNNGVVDDSQLPKDRFSAERLKGVDSTLKIQPAKLEDSAVYLCASSSTRQGGYFGPGTRLTVT.

The rearrangement uses TRBV2 and TRBJ1-1; possibly TRBD1 for D (6 bases). Germline-derived CDR1 and CDR2 are SNHLY and FYNNEI. The V gene lost 4 bases and the J gene lost 6 bases, with 18 bases spanning the gap. The CDR3 runs to 15 residues. The CDR3 bases are TGTGCCAGCAGTGTATCAGGGGCCGCGTTCCCTGAAGCTTTCTTT. Translating it yields CASSVSGAAFPEAFF.

This chain joins TRBV6-5 and TRBJ1-2; unclear D gene. The V gene lost 2 bases and the J gene lost 8 bases, with 6 bases spanning the gap. The CDR3 sequence is 11 residues long. Germline V gene sequence: CDR1 MNHEY, CDR2 SVGAGI. The CDR3 here is CASSYGDGYTF. The CDR3 DNA follows: TGTGCCAGCAGTTACGGAGACGGCTACACCTTC.